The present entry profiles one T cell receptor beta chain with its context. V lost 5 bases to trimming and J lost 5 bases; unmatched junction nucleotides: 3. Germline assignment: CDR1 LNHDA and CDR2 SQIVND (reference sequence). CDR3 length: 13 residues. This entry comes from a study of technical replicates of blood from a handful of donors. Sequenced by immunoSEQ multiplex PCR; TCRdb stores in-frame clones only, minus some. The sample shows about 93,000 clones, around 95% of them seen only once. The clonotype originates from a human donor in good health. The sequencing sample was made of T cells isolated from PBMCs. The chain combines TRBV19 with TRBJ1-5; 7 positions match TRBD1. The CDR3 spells CASSLTGDQPQHF. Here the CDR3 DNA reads TGTGCCAGTAGTCTAACAGGGGATCAGCCCCAGCATTTT.